This T cell receptor beta chain was documented in a study of PD-L1 blockade in urothelial cancer. Whole-study context: Of prior chemotherapy regimens, patients had received between 0 and 3. Researchers looked at the blood 3 weeks (second dose) and 6 weeks after treatment began. Study results and limitations: Those with durable benefit had larger increases in tumor-associated blood clones at 3 weeks.

About this clone: Antigen: not known. One end of the junction does not line up with germline, which may come from a read error.

The sample's time point: peripheral blood 6 weeks after treatment start. Pretreatment and on-treatment samples were taken, numbering 1 to 8 per patient. Germline V gene sequence: CDR1 SGHTS, CDR2 YDEGEE. There are 14 residues in the CDR3. Profiling relied on immunoSEQ multiplex PCR, and the TCRdb table lists in-frame clones only, not all of them. The sample holds 90,000 to 130,000 clones; approximately 89% are singletons and the top ten take around 4%. The rearrangement uses TRBV5-8 and TRBJ1-6; 8 bases line up with TRBD1. The sample in question was PBMCs, obtained around atezolizumab (anti-PD-L1) treatment. The sequence was obtained from a man between 60 and 75 years old with urothelial cancer. DNA for the CDR3: TGTGCCAGCACCTTGGGACAGGCTAATTCACCCCTCCACTTT. This gives the protein CASTLGQANSPLHF.